This T cell receptor (beta chain) is from a study of siplizumab effects on memory and regulatory T cells. General study findings and limits: It seemed that naive T cells were more diverse than memory cells and were major contributors to the alloresponse. Tracing alloreactive clones into unstimulated subsets worked for only a minor fraction of them.

Germline V gene data show CDR1 as GTSNPN and CDR2 as SVGIG (reference sequence). The CDR3 covers 13 residues. With 3 bases removed from V and 2 bases from J, the gap between germline ends came to 10 bases. Per individual sample, around 9.1 x 10^4 TCR templates were assayed. TCRdb's table, derived via immunoSEQ multiplex PCR, lists solely in-frame clones and lacks some. The sample carries 9,500 to 11,000 clones, approximately 44% recorded once. The authors cocultured the mixed lymphocyte reaction cells at 37 degrees C for about six days. This clone was counted between two and nine times. Its antigen is unidentified.

Sequenced sample: CFSE-low (dividing) CD4+ T cells sorted from an allogeneic mixed lymphocyte reaction. This receptor was taken from a human donor in good health; the cells came from an allogeneic mixed lymphocyte reaction. The rearrangement joins TRBV30 to TRBJ1-1; no definite D call. DNA for the CDR3: TGTGCCTGGAGGTTCCGGGGAAACACTGAAGCTTTCTTT. Translated, it gives CAWRFRGNTEAFF.